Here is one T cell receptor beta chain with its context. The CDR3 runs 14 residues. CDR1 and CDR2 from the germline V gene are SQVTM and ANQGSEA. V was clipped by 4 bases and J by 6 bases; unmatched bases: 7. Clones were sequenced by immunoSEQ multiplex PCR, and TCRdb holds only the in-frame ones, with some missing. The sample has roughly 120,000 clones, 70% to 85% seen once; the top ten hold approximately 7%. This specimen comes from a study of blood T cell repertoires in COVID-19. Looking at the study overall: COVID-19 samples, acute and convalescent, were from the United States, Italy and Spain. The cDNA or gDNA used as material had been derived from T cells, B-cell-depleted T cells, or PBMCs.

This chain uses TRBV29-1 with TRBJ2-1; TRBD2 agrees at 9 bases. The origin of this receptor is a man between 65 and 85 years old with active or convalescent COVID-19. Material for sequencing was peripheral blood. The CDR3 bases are TGCAGCGTTGGTGCGGGGGGGGCCCCCAATGAGCAGTTCTTC. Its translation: CSVGAGGAPNEQFF.